The T cell receptor beta chain described here comes from a study of cytomegalovirus exposure and HLA in healthy donors. Study as a whole: In a previous analysis, 117 million unique TCR beta sequences were found from some 180 million T cells.

On this clone itself: Its target is unknown.

Looked up from germline, CDR1 is KGHSH and CDR2 is LQKENI. The CDR3 totals 14 residues. V was clipped by 2 bases and J by 5 bases; unmatched bases: 6. Study results and limitations: Cytomegalovirus-associated TCR beta chains were listed, numbering 150 to 200. About 87% or about 30% of the time was how often most TCR beta V segments were productive, according to an earlier analysis. Owing to their indistinguishability, certain V segments, notably TRBV6-2 and TRBV6-3, were excluded.

PCR primers comprised 60 Vbeta and 13 Jbeta primers. Clones were sequenced by immunoSEQ multiplex PCR, and TCRdb holds only the in-frame ones, with some missing. The data hold 50,000 or so clones, with 72% observed a single time. Sequenced sample: PBMCs. The TCR comes from a woman aged 45-59 years in good health and CMV-seronegative. The chain has TRBV18 and TRBJ2-7, with TRBD2 matching over 7 bases. CDR3 in DNA: TGTGCCAGCTCACCAGAGACTAGCTATCACGAGCAGTACTTC. Its protein product is CASSPETSYHEQYF. The whole variable domain, remainder taken from reference TRBV18 and TRBJ2-7, is NAGVMQNPRHLVRRRGQEARLRCSPMKGHSHVYWYRQLPEEGLKFMVYLQKENIIDESGMPKERFSAEFPKEGPSILRIQQVVRGDSAAYFCASSPETSYHEQYFGPGTRLTVT.